This passage covers 11 T cell receptor beta chains from one sample sequenced in a study of T-cell memory formation after mild COVID-19. TCRdb reprocessed the 5' RACE reads via MiXCR and lists one record per CDR3 protein. The data hold around 200,000 distinct CDR3 sequences, with around 16% observed a single time. The sequenced material came from PBMCs or a T cell subset sorted from them (not recorded which). The receptors originated from an adult woman who had mild COVID-19 (a few samples of this study predate the infection). Cell type and time point are not known.

There are a few counts of this clonotype. The V gene is TRBV6-5, the J gene TRBJ1-2; D remains unclear. Trimming stripped 0 bases from V and 12 bases from J, with 14 bases between. The germline V gene encodes CDR1 MNHEY and CDR2 SVGAGI. The CDR3 covers 13 residues. The CDR3 nucleotides are TGTGCCAGCAGTTACTCGGAGAGGGTCTTACACACCTTC. As protein: CASSYSERVLHTF.

This clonotype appeared a few times. The chain employs TRBV5-1 and TRBJ1-1; TRBD1 is a possible D gene (5 bases). CDR1 and CDR2 (germline): SGHRS, YFSETQ. V dropped 4 bases and J dropped 4 bases, with 14 bases sitting between them. This CDR3 region has 14 residues. This CDR3 reads CASSVGQGGTEAFF. DNA of the CDR3: TGCGCCAGCAGCGTTGGCCAGGGTGGCACTGAAGCTTTCTTT.

The chain couples TRBV9 to TRBJ2-1, with 8 bases lining up with TRBD2. This CDR3 has 16 amino acids. V lost 4 bases and J lost 6; bases outside the gene matches: 12. Germline-derived CDR1 and CDR2 are SGDLS and YYNGEE. The DNA of the CDR3 is TGTGCCAGCAGCCTCAGGGGACTAGGCGGGGGCAATGAGCAGTTCTTC. It translates to CASSLRGLGGGNEQFF.

This clonotype was detected a few times. This chain connects TRBV30 to TRBJ1-2; 10 nucleotides align to TRBD1. CDR1 GTSNPN and CDR2 SVGIG come from the germline V gene (reference sequence). This CDR3 has 13 residues. Trimming at V came to 3 bases and at J to 5 bases, leaving 3 bases not matched to a gene. DNA of the CDR3: TGTGCCTGGAGCCGGGACAGGGGTTATGGCTACACCTTC. It translates to CAWSRDRGYGYTF.

This clonotype occurred a few times. This chain uses TRBV12-5 with TRBJ1-2; no reliable D call. The germline CDR1 and CDR2 sequences are LGHNT and FRNRAP. CDR3 size: 13 residues. Trimming pared 7 bases from V and 6 bases from J, leaving 15 bases between. The CDR3 coding sequence is TGTGCTAGTGCCCCAGAACAGTCTAATGGCTACACCTTC. Translation gives CASAPEQSNGYTF.

This clonotype was counted only a few times. V usage is TRBV20-1 and J usage is TRBJ1-6, with D tentatively TRBD1 (5 bases). Trimming removed 1 base from V and 7 bases from J, with 14 bases in between. Germline V lookup: CDR1 DFQATT, CDR2 SNEGSKA (reference sequence). The CDR3 has 15 amino acids. CDR3 DNA sequence: TGCAGTGCTAGAGTAGCGGCAGGGAGGAATTCACCCCTCCACTTT. Its protein product is CSARVAAGRNSPLHF.

This clonotype was counted a few times. The chain joins TRBV20-1 to TRBJ2-5, with 10 bases lining up with TRBD2. CDR3 length: 15 amino acids. V lost 0 bases to trimming and J lost 5 bases; unmatched junction nucleotides: 6. CDR1 DFQATT and CDR2 SNEGSKA come from the germline V gene (reference sequence). The DNA for the CDR3 is TGCAGTGCTAGAGACATAGCGGGGGGCGGGGAGACCCAGTACTTC. Its translation is CSARDIAGGGETQYF.

This clonotype was counted between two and nine times. The gene calls are TRBV6-6 and TRBJ2-1; TRBD2 aligns across 10 bases. Germline V gene lookup returns CDR1 MNHNY and CDR2 SVGAGI (reference sequence). J was trimmed by 7 bases and V by 6 bases; bases with no gene match: 9. This CDR3 region has 15 residues. The CDR3 sequence: CASSRERGGQNEQFF. The CDR3 DNA sequence: TGTGCCAGCAGCCGAGAGCGGGGGGGCCAGAATGAGCAGTTCTTC.

V usage is TRBV5-1 and J usage is TRBJ2-1; D is perhaps TRBD1 (6 bases). Trimming took 5 bases from V and 7 from J, leaving 22 bases between them. Germline-derived CDR1 and CDR2 are SGHRS and YFSETQ. This CDR3 spans 16 amino acids. CDR3 bases: TGCGCCAGCAGAACCACCGGGATGGGAAGGGGGAATGAGCAGTTCTTC. This codes for CASRTTGMGRGNEQFF. Variable domain in full (rest from reference TRBV5-1 and TRBJ2-1): KAGVTQTPRYLIKTRGQQVTLSCSPISGHRSVSWYQQTPGQGLQFLFEYFSETQRNKGNFPGRFSGRQFSNSRSEMNVSTLELGDSALYLCASRTTGMGRGNEQFFGPGTRLTVL.

J is TRBJ2-6 and V is TRBV6-6; D is possibly TRBD2 (5 bases). V lost 4 bases to trimming and J lost 2 bases, with 9 bases between them. This CDR3 has 15 amino acids. Germline CDR1 reads MNHNY; CDR2 reads SVGAGI (reference sequence). The CDR3 protein is CASSSGIAGANVLTF. DNA for the CDR3: TGTGCCAGCAGTTCCGGGATTGCTGGGGCCAACGTCCTGACTTTC.

This clonotype was seen a few times. The gene calls are TRBV3-1 and TRBJ2-7; 11 positions match TRBD2. This CDR3 comprises 14 residues. The J segment lost 3 bases and the V segment lost 4 bases, leaving 2 bases of the junction unmatched. Germline V gene lookup returns CDR1 LGHDT and CDR2 YNNKEL (reference sequence). The CDR3 DNA sequence: TGTGCCAGCAGCCGGGGACTAGCGGACTACGAGCAGTACTTC. This gives the protein CASSRGLADYEQYF.